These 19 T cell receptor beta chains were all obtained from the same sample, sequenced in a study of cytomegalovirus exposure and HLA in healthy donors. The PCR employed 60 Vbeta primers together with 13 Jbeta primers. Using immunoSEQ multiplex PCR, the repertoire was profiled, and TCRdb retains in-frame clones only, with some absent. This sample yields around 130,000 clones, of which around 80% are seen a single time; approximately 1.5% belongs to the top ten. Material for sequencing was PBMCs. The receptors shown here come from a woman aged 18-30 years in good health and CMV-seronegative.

CDR3 sequence: CASSVEGSGQETQYF. In DNA, the CDR3 is TGTGCCAGCAGCGTAGAAGGTAGCGGACAAGAGACCCAGTACTTC. The rearrangement joins TRBV9 to TRBJ2-5; weak D call: TRBD2 (6 bases). V lost 0 bases to trimming and J lost 2 bases, with 11 bases between them. The CDR3 loop spans 15 amino acids. Germline CDR1 reads SGDLS; CDR2 reads YYNGEE.

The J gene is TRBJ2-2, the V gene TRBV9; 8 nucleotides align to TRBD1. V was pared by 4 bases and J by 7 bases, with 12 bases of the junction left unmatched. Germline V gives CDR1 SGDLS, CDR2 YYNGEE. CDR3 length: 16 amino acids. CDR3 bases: TGTGCCAGCAGCCCGACAGGGGCGTGGGGCAGCGGGGAGCTGTTTTTT. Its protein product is CASSPTGAWGSGELFF.

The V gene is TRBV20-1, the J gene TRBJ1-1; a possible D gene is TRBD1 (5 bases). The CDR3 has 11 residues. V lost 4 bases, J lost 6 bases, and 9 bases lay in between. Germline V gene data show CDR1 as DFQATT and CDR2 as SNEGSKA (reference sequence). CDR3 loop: CSANQGAEAFF. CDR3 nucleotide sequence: TGCAGTGCTAATCAGGGTGCTGAAGCTTTCTTT.

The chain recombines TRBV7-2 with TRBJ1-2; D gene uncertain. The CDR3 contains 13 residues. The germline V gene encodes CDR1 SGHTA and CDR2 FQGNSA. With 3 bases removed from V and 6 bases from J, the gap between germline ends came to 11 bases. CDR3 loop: CASSFYEVDGYTF. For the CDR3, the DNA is TGTGCCAGCAGCTTTTACGAGGTTGATGGCTACACCTTC.

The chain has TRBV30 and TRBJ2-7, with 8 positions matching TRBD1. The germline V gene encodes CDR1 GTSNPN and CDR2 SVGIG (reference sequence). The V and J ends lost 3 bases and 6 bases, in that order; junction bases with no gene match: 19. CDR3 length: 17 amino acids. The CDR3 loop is CAWSRIIGTDRAAEQYF. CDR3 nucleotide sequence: TGTGCCTGGAGCCGCATAATCGGGACGGACAGGGCGGCCGAGCAGTACTTC.

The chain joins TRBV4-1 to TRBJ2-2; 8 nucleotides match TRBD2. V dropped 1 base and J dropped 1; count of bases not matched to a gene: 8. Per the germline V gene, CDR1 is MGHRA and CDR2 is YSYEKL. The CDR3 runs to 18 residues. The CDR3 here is CASSQVRSSGVNTGELFF. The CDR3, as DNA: TGCGCCAGCAGCCAAGTGCGGAGTAGCGGGGTGAACACCGGGGAGCTGTTTTTT.

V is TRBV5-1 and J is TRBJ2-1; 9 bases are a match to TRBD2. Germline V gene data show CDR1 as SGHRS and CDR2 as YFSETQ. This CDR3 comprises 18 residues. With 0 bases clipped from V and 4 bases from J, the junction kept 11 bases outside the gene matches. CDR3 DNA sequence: TGCGCCAGCAGCTTGGACTACAAGCGGGAGGCCACATACAATGAGCAGTTCTTC. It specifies CASSLDYKREATYNEQFF.

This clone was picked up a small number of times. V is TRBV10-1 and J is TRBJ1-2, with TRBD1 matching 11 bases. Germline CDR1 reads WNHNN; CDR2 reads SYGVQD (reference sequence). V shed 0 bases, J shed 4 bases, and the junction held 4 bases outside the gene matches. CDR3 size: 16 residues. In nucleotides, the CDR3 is TGCGCCAGCAGTGAGTCGGTGGGACAGGGGGTCTATGGCTACACCTTC. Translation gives CASSESVGQGVYGYTF.

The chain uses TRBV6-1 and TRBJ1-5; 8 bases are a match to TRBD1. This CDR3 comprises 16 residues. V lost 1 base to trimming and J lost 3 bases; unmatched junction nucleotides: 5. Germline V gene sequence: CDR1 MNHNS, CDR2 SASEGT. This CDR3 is CASSEVNRGINQPQHF. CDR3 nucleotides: TGTGCCAGCAGTGAAGTAAACAGGGGGATCAATCAGCCCCAGCATTTT.

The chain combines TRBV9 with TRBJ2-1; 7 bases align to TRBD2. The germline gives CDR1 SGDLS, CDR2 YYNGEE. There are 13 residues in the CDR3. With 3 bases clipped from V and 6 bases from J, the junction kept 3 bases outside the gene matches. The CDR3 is CASSAGGSNEQFF. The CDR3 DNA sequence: TGTGCCAGCAGCGCGGGAGGAAGCAATGAGCAGTTCTTC. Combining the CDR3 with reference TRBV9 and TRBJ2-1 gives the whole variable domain DSGVTQTPKHLITATGQRVTLRCSPRSGDLSVYWYQQSLDQGLQFLIQYYNGEERAKGNILERFSAQQFPDLHSELNLSSLELGDSALYFCASSAGGSNEQFFGPGTRLTVL.

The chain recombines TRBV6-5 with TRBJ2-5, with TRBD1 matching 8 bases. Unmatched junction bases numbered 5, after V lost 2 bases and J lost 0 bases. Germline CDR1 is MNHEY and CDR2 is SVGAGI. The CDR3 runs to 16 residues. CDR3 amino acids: CASSYGTGSYQETQYF. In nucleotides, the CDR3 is TGTGCCAGCAGTTACGGGACAGGATCGTACCAAGAGACCCAGTACTTC.

The CDR3 DNA follows: TGTGCCAGCAGCCCCATTCGAGGGCAGGAGAACACTGAAGCTTTCTTT. The encoded protein is CASSPIRGQENTEAFF. The J gene is TRBJ1-1, the V gene TRBV11-2; D not resolved. The CDR3 sequence is 16 residues long. V was clipped by 5 bases and J by 1 base, with 17 bases between them. CDR1 and CDR2 (germline): SGHAT, FQNNGV. Full variable domain (rest looked up from reference TRBV11-2 and TRBJ1-1): EAGVAQSPRYKIIEKRQSVAFWCNPISGHATLYWYQQILGQGPKLLIQFQNNGVVDDSQLPKDRFSAERLKGVDSTLKIQPAKLEDSAVYLCASSPIRGQENTEAFFGQGTRLTVV.

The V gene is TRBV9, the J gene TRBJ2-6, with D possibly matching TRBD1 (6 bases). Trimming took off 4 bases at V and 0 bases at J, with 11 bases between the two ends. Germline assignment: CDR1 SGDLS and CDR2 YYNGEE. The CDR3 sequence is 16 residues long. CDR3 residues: CASSLYRDSGANVLTF. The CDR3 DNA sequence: TGTGCCAGCAGCTTATACAGGGACTCTGGGGCCAACGTCCTGACTTTC.

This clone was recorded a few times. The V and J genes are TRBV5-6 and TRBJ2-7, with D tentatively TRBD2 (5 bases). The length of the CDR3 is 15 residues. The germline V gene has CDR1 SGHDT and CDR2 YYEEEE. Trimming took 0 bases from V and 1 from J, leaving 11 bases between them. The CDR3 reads CASSLAKGVSYEQYF. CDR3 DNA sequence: TGTGCCAGCAGCTTGGCCAAGGGAGTGTCCTACGAGCAGTACTTC.

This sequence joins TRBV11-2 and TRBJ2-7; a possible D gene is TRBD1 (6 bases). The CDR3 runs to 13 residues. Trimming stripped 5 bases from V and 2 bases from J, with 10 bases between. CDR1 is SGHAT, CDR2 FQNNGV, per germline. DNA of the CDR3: TGTGCCAGCAGCCTCGGACAGACCTACGAGCAGTACTTC. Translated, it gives CASSLGQTYEQYF.

This CDR3 reads CATIRGGSYGYTF. As DNA, the CDR3 is TGTGCCACCATACGGGGGGGCTCGTATGGCTACACCTTC. This sequence joins TRBV6-5 and TRBJ1-2; possible D gene TRBD1, 6 bases. Deletions cut 10 bases from V and 5 bases from J, with 17 bases between. Germline loops: CDR1 MNHEY, CDR2 SVGAGI. This CDR3 has 13 residues.

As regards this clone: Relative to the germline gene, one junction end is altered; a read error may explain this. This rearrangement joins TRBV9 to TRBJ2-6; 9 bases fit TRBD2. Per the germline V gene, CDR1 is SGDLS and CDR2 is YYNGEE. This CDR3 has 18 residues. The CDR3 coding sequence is TGTGCCAGCAGCGTAGACTCTAGCGGGGCCTCTGGGGCCAACGGCCTGACTTTC. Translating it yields CASSVDSSGASGANGLTF.

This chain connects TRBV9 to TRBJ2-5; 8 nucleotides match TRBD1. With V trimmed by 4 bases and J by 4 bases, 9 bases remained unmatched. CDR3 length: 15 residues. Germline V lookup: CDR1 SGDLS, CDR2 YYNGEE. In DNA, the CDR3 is TGTGCCAGCAGCTCAGGATCAGGGGGCCGAGAGACCCAGTACTTC. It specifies CASSSGSGGRETQYF.

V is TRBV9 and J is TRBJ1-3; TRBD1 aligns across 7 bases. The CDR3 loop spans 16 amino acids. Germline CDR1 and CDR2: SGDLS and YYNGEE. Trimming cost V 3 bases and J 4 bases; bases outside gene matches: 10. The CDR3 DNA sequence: TGTGCCAGCAGCGCCCCAGGGGGGCCCCTCGGAAACACCATATATTTT. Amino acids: CASSAPGGPLGNTIYF.